Listed below are T cell receptor beta chains from one sample, sequenced in a study of OX40 agonist ivuxolimab in advanced cancers. Clones were sequenced by immunoSEQ multiplex PCR, and TCRdb holds only the in-frame ones, with some missing. The sample contains around 90,000 clones, roughly 90% of which appear only once. The starting material was CD4+ or CD8+ T cells sorted from blood, obtained in a trial of the OX40 agonist ivuxolimab. All receptors come from an adult with an advanced solid tumor such as melanoma, head and neck, liver or kidney cancer. Each CDR3 is given with its conserved first and last residue. D genes are given only for firm matches. A clone size is listed for some rows: how often the clone was seen (once, few, many), or a class if it is expanded.

TRBJ2-5 | once | TRBV27 | . | TGTGCCAGCAGTTTATATCCGGGGAGTGTCGGAGAGACCCAGTACTTC | CASSLYPGSVGETQYF
TRBJ2-2 | . | TRBV28 | TRBD2 | TGTGCCAGCAGTTTGGCGGGGGGGAACACCGGGGAGCTGTTTTTT | CASSLAGGNTGELFF
TRBJ2-7 | . | TRBV6-6 | TRBD1 | TGTGCCAGCAGAAAGGGACAGGGCGTCGACGAGCAGTACTTC | CASRKGQGVDEQYF
TRBJ2-7 | . | TRBV21-1 | . | TGTGCCAGCAGCACCCGCCAGGGACAGGGCTCCTACGAGCAGTACTTC | CASSTRQGQGSYEQYF
TRBJ2-3 | . | TRBV30 | TRBD2 | TGTGCCTGGAGTCCGATGGGACTAGCGGAAAGCACAGATACGCAGTATTTT | CAWSPMGLAESTDTQYF
TRBJ1-1 | . | TRBV5-1 | TRBD1 | TGCGCCAGCAGCATCCAGGGGGACCTAGGGAACACTGAAGCTTTCTTT | CASSIQGDLGNTEAFF
TRBJ2-1 | . | TRBV28 | TRBD2 | TGTGCCAGCAGGTCGGCGAGCGGGAGTTACAATGAGCAGTTCTTC | CASRSASGSYNEQFF
TRBJ1-2 | . | TRBV28 | . | TGTGCCAGCAGGTCGTCTAACTATGGCTACACCTTC | CASRSSNYGYTF
TRBJ2-7 | . | TRBV10-3 | . | TGTGCCATCAGAGAACAGGGAACCTACGAGCAGTACTTC | CAIREQGTYEQYF
TRBJ2-2 | . | TRBV27 | . | TGTGCCAGCAGACGGAGGGAGAACACCGGGGAGCTGTTTTTT | CASRRRENTGELFF
TRBJ2-7 | . | TRBV10-3 | TRBD2 | TGTGCCACCCAGACTAGCGGGAGAGCCTACGAGCAGTACTTC | CATQTSGRAYEQYF
TRBJ1-2 | . | TRBV6-5 | . | TGTGCCAGCAGTTACTCAGGGGGTGGCTACACCTTC | CASSYSGGGYTF
TRBJ1-1 | . | TRBV10-3 | . | TGTGCCATCAGGGGTCCGAGACAGGAGATAGAGAACACTGAAGCTTTCTTT | CAIRGPRQEIENTEAFF